The entry that follows covers one T cell receptor (beta chain) sequence. A read error may account for a junction end that differs from germline. The germline gives CDR1 MNHNS, CDR2 SASEGT. The CDR3 has 13 residues. The data were obtained in a study of blood T cell repertoires in COVID-19. Method: immunoSEQ multiplex PCR; TCRdb's copy keeps in-frame clones and lacks some. The data hold over 70,000 clones, with roughly 78% observed a single time. The sequence derives from a man aged 60 to 69 with acute or convalescent COVID-19. V usage is TRBV6-1 and J usage is TRBJ1-2; 9 bases align to TRBD1. Sequenced sample: peripheral blood. The CDR3 sequence: CASSEGQGFGYTF. The CDR3 DNA sequence: TGTGCCAGCAGCGAAGGACAGGGGTTTGGCTACACCTTC.